The sequence of this T cell receptor (beta chain) was determined in a study of blood T cell repertoires in COVID-19. The germline gives CDR1 SQVTM, CDR2 ANQGSEA. Deletions cut 2 bases from V and 1 base from J, with 8 bases between. The CDR3 runs to 13 residues. Method: immunoSEQ multiplex PCR; TCRdb's copy keeps in-frame clones and lacks some. The sample includes 140,000 to 150,000 clones, approximately 83% of them seen just once. Specimen: peripheral blood. This chain joins TRBV29-1 and TRBJ2-5, with TRBD2 as a possible D gene (5 bases). The clonotype originates from a woman aged 55-70 years with COVID-19, enrolled during active disease. The CDR3 reads CSVESGSQETQYF. As DNA, the CDR3 is TGCAGCGTTGAAAGCGGATCCCAAGAGACCCAGTACTTC.